The 25 T cell receptor beta chains given below trace back to one sample, sequenced in a study of response to subunit inactivated influenza vaccine. In TCRdb, the RT-PCR reads were re-called with MiXCR into one record per CDR3 protein. The data contain 630,000 or so distinct CDR3 sequences, less than 20% of them singletons. Sequences were derived from PBMCs from blood, sampled roughly 12 days after vaccination. All receptors come from a man in his forties or fifties who received an inactivated influenza vaccine.

In this sample, this clonotype turned up a few times. V is TRBV20-1 and J is TRBJ2-1, with 8 bases aligning to TRBD2. Per germline, CDR1 DFQATT and CDR2 SNEGSKA (reference sequence). V trimming: 5 bases; J trimming: 10 bases; junction bases outside the gene matches: 16. This CDR3 contains 15 residues. In nucleotides, the CDR3 is TGCAGTGCTGACCCCGGGACTAGAGGGGCGGGGGAGCAGTTCTTC. Its protein product is CSADPGTRGAGEQFF.

The rearrangement links TRBV5-1 to TRBJ1-1; D is uncertain. This CDR3 comprises 15 residues. CDR1 SGHRS and CDR2 YFSETQ come from the germline V gene. V was clipped by 2 bases and J by 0 bases, with 11 bases between them. The CDR3 nucleotides read TGCGCCAGCAGCTTTTCCGGGCTGGTGAACACTGAAGCTTTCTTT. Its translation is CASSFSGLVNTEAFF. Drawing the rest from reference TRBV5-1 and TRBJ1-1, the complete variable domain is KAGVTQTPRYLIKTRGQQVTLSCSPISGHRSVSWYQQTPGQGLQFLFEYFSETQRNKGNFPGRFSGRQFSNSRSEMNVSTLELGDSALYLCASSFSGLVNTEAFFGQGTRLTVV.

V usage is TRBV20-1 and J usage is TRBJ2-3; tentatively, D is TRBD1 (5 bases). Germline assignment: CDR1 DFQATT and CDR2 SNEGSKA (reference sequence). The CDR3 is 13 amino acids. The V gene lost 5 bases and the J gene lost 3 bases, with 12 bases spanning the gap. In DNA form, the CDR3 reads TGCAGTGCTGGCGGAAGGGGTACAGATACGCAGTATTTT. It specifies CSAGGRGTDTQYF.

Here the CDR3 reads CASRRDRDFTEAFF. CDR3 DNA sequence: TGTGCCAGCAGAAGGGACAGGGATTTCACTGAAGCTTTCTTT. J is TRBJ1-1 and V is TRBV6-1; 9 nucleotides align to TRBD1. Unmatched junction bases numbered 6, after V lost 6 bases and J lost 4 bases. The germline V gene has CDR1 MNHNS and CDR2 SASEGT. This CDR3 is built from 14 residues.

This clonotype was counted a few times. V gene TRBV18 combines with J gene TRBJ2-5, with a tentative D call TRBD1 (5 bases). V lost 0 bases and J lost 4, with 9 bases in between. CDR3 length equals 14 residues. Germline CDR1 and CDR2: KGHSH and LQKENI. The CDR3 nucleotides are TGTGCCAGCTCACCACCCCCAGGGTCAGAGACCCAGTACTTC. It yields the protein CASSPPPGSETQYF.

This clonotype was recorded at least ten times. The rearrangement uses TRBV5-1 and TRBJ2-1; D is undetermined. The CDR3 is 15 amino acids. V was shortened by 0 bases and J by 0 bases, with 7 bases between the two germline ends. CDR1 and CDR2 from the germline V gene are SGHRS and YFSETQ. The CDR3 region is CASSLADGSYNEQFF. The CDR3 DNA reads as TGCGCCAGCAGCTTGGCGGACGGCTCCTACAATGAGCAGTTCTTC.

The J gene is TRBJ2-7, the V gene TRBV6-2 or TRBV6-3; TRBD2 is a possible D gene (6 bases). Between the trimmed V and J ends, which lost 6 bases and 1 base, there was a span of 13 bases. In germline, CDR1 is MNHEY, CDR2 SVGEGT. The CDR3 runs 14 residues. CDR3 nucleotides: TGTGCCAGCAGGCCGACTAGGGGTTCCTACGAGCAGTACTTC. Translated: CASRPTRGSYEQYF.

There are a few counts of this clonotype. The rearrangement joins TRBV4-1 to TRBJ2-2; D ambiguous. V lost 6 bases to trimming and J lost 1 base, with 9 bases between them. This CDR3 spans 14 amino acids. CDR1 and CDR2 (germline): MGHRA, YSYEKL. The DNA of the CDR3 is TGCGCCAGCAGTCCTCAATTGAACACCGGGGAGCTGTTTTTT. This gives the protein CASSPQLNTGELFF.

This sequence joins TRBV12-3 or TRBV12-4 and TRBJ2-4; D may be TRBD1 (6 bases). V was clipped by 5 bases and J by 0 bases, with 14 bases between them. This CDR3 comprises 16 residues. The CDR3 DNA reads TGTGCCAGCAGTGGTGACAGGATCCTAGCCAAAAACATTCAGTACTTC. Translating gives CASSGDRILAKNIQYF.

This clonotype was observed a few times. V and J are TRBV12-3 or TRBV12-4 and TRBJ2-7; D may be TRBD2 (5 bases). The CDR3 runs to 13 residues. V lost 5 bases to trimming and J lost 7 bases, with 15 bases between them. Here the CDR3 DNA reads TGTGCCAGCAGTCAACCCGGGGTTCGGGAGCAGTACTTC. Amino acid sequence: CASSQPGVREQYF.

This clonotype was observed a few times. The V gene is TRBV3-1, the J gene TRBJ1-1, with TRBD1 identical over 7 bases. The CDR3 sequence is 11 residues long. Unmatched junction bases numbered 9, after V lost 8 bases and J lost 12 bases. Germline V CDR1 and CDR2: LGHDT, YNNKEL (reference sequence). The CDR3 loop reads CASSAGGTTFF. The CDR3 DNA reads as TGTGCCAGCTCCGCAGGGGGGACCACTTTCTTT.

The chain is built from TRBV7-9 and TRBJ2-1, with 7 bases identical to TRBD2. This CDR3 contains 16 residues. Germline trimming cut 5 bases from V and 6 bases from J; bases unmatched to any gene: 13. CDR1 and CDR2 (germline): SEHNR, FQNEAQ (reference sequence). The CDR3 DNA follows: TGTGCCAGCAGCCTAGTGGGGACTAAGGCTTCCAATGAGCAGTTCTTC. Its translation is CASSLVGTKASNEQFF. The whole variable domain, filled in from reference TRBV7-9 and TRBJ2-1, reads DTGVSQNPRHKITKRGQNVTFRCDPISEHNRLYWYRQTLGQGPEFLTYFQNEAQLEKSRLLSDRFSAERPKGSFSTLEIQRTEQGDSAMYLCASSLVGTKASNEQFFGPGTRLTVL.

A few counts support this clonotype. The chain uses TRBV5-1 and TRBJ2-2; possible D gene TRBD1, 6 bases. V was cut by 0 bases and J by 2 bases, with 14 bases left in between. Germline V gene data show CDR1 as SGHRS and CDR2 as YFSETQ. CDR3 size: 17 residues. The chain's CDR3 is CASSLDLTGVNTGELFF. CDR3 in DNA: TGCGCCAGCAGCTTGGATTTGACAGGCGTCAACACCGGGGAGCTGTTTTTT.

This clonotype was seen a few times. CDR3 loop: CASSSPGSGTPAWNEQFF. In nucleotides, the CDR3 is TGTGCCAGCAGTTCCCCGGGTAGCGGTACCCCGGCTTGGAATGAGCAGTTCTTC. The chain recombines TRBV12-3 or TRBV12-4 with TRBJ2-1; possible D gene TRBD2, 6 bases. Trimming stripped 4 bases from V and 7 bases from J, with 26 bases between. The CDR3 has 18 residues.

Written as DNA, the CDR3 is TGTGCCAGCAGCGCACGAGTGGACCCAAAAGGGACCCAGTACTTC. Its protein is CASSARVDPKGTQYF. The V and J genes are TRBV7-9 and TRBJ2-5; no reliable D call. This CDR3 is 15 amino acids long. Trimming took off 5 bases at V and 7 bases at J, with 20 bases between the two ends. Germline CDR1 SEHNR, CDR2 FQNEAQ (reference sequence).

This clonotype was observed a handful of times. The V call is TRBV20-1, the J call TRBJ1-4; TRBD1 matches at 7 bases. V gave up 3 bases and J gave up 5 bases; unmatched junction bases: 6. This CDR3 has 14 residues. Germline CDR1 reads DFQATT; CDR2 reads SNEGSKA (reference sequence). The CDR3 spells CSARSGQRNEKLFF. The CDR3, as DNA: TGCAGTGCTAGGTCGGGACAGAGGAATGAAAAACTGTTTTTT.

Concerning this clonotype: Germline and junction disagree at one end, which may indicate a read error. The rearrangement joins TRBV19 to TRBJ1-1; D gene ambiguous. The germline gives CDR1 LNHDA, CDR2 SQIVND (reference sequence). The CDR3 is 13 amino acids. For the CDR3, the DNA is TGTGCCAGTAGTATAAATACCGTCGCTGAGGCTTTCTTT. Amino acids: CASSINTVAEAFF.

This clonotype has ten or more counts. V and J are TRBV5-1 and TRBJ2-7; D not certain. The CDR3 extends over 14 amino acids. CDR1 is SGHRS, CDR2 YFSETQ, per germline. Trimming shortened V by 7 bases and J by 1 base, and 15 bases separated the two germline ends. DNA of the CDR3: TGCGCCAGCGCCCCCCGGTCCGAGTCCTACGAGCAGTACTTC. Its protein product is CASAPRSESYEQYF.

The genes are TRBV18 and TRBJ1-3; D remains unclear. V lost 3 bases, J lost 0 bases, and 12 bases lay in between. This CDR3 is 16 amino acids long. The germline V gene has CDR1 KGHSH and CDR2 LQKENI. The chain's CDR3 is CASSPISDGSGNTIYF. CDR3 nucleotides: TGTGCCAGCTCACCTATATCCGACGGCTCTGGAAACACCATATATTTT.

This chain links TRBV11-2 with TRBJ1-1; D is possibly TRBD1 (5 bases). The CDR3 is 15 amino acids. The V and J ends lost 3 bases and 4 bases respectively, with 15 bases between them. Germline CDR1 and CDR2: SGHAT and FQNNGV. CDR3 DNA: TGTGCCAGCAGCTTCGATCAGGGAGGGATCACTGAAGCTTTCTTT. Its protein product is CASSFDQGGITEAFF.

This chain joins TRBV24-1 and TRBJ2-1; possible D gene TRBD2, 7 bases. V dropped 7 bases and J dropped 8 bases, with 17 bases sitting between them. Germline V gives CDR1 KGHDR, CDR2 SFDVKD. The CDR3 is 14 amino acids. CDR3 in amino acids: CATREGGARDEQFF. The CDR3 DNA is TGTGCCACCAGGGAAGGGGGGGCGAGGGATGAGCAGTTCTTC.

This clonotype was observed a few times. This sequence joins TRBV3-1 and TRBJ2-1; D is undetermined. CDR1 is LGHDT and CDR2 is YNNKEL in the germline V gene (reference sequence). This CDR3 region has 13 residues. The V and J ends lost 4 bases and 12 bases respectively, with 16 bases between them. DNA of the CDR3: TGTGCCAGCAGCCCGAACACCCGCGGTGTGCAGTTCTTC. Protein: CASSPNTRGVQFF.

This chain joins TRBV11-2 and TRBJ2-7; no reliable D call. V was clipped by 2 bases and J by 3 bases, with 8 bases between them. CDR3 length: 13 residues. The V gene's germline CDR1 is SGHAT and CDR2 FQNNGV. This CDR3 reads CASSLNPDYEQYF. The CDR3 DNA reads TGTGCCAGCAGCTTAAACCCTGACTACGAGCAGTACTTC.

The chain couples TRBV7-2 to TRBJ2-3; 8 bases agree with TRBD2. Germline CDR1 reads SGHTA; CDR2 reads FQGNSA. V lost 0 bases to trimming and J lost 0 bases; unmatched junction nucleotides: 8. The CDR3 contains 18 residues. This CDR3 is CASSLALAGGISTDTQYF. The CDR3 bases are TGTGCCAGCAGCTTAGCCCTCGCGGGGGGAATTAGCACAGATACGCAGTATTTT.

The chain carries TRBV6-5 and TRBJ2-5; D is uncertain. The CDR3 has 15 amino acids. Per germline, CDR1 MNHEY and CDR2 SVGAGI. The V gene lost 0 bases and the J gene lost 5 bases, with 13 bases spanning the gap. CDR3 in DNA: TGTGCCAGCAGTTACTCCTATAGGGATGGTGAGACCCAGTACTTC. Translated: CASSYSYRDGETQYF.